Included here is one T cell receptor beta chain sequence, with context. Its target is unknown. A multiplex PCR was run with 60 Vbeta primers and 13 Jbeta primers. Repertoires were generated with immunoSEQ multiplex PCR, while TCRdb's copy carries only in-frame clones and drops some. The sample contains some 83,000 clones, about 77% of which appear only once. This entry is derived from a study of cytomegalovirus exposure and HLA in healthy donors. The CDR3 is 13 amino acids. The V end was cut by 5 bases, the J end by 5 bases, with 13 bases between. Germline loops: CDR1 MNHNY, CDR2 SVGAGI (reference sequence). Study-level results: In vitro assays verified that a few CMV-associated chains recognized CMV antigens specifically.

The sequenced material came from PBMCs. The V and J genes are TRBV6-6 and TRBJ2-7, with D maybe TRBD1 (6 bases). This sequence was found in a man between 60 and 70 years old in good health and CMV-seronegative. CDR3 loop: CASSQTGPNEQYF. DNA for the CDR3: TGTGCCAGCAGTCAAACAGGGCCCAACGAGCAGTACTTC.